The present T cell receptor beta chain was sequenced within a study of T-cell reconstitution after alpha-beta-depleted transplantation in children. Unique molecular identifiers were built into the TCRbeta library. MiXCR was run by TCRdb on the PCR reads, yielding one entry per CDR3 protein. The sample has about 200,000 distinct CDR3 sequences, 5% to 6.5% seen once; the top ten hold 4.5% to 5.5%. The CDR3 spans 20 residues. CDR1 and CDR2 from the germline V gene are SGHNT and YYREEE (reference sequence). The V gene lost 2 bases and the J gene lost 0 bases, with 23 bases spanning the gap. This clonotype showed up many times.

The specimen was PBMCs, collected before TCRalphabeta/CD19-depleted stem cell transplant. This chain uses TRBV5-4 with TRBJ2-2, with D hard to call. The sequence was collected from a girl in the first two years of life with combined immunodeficiency, due to receive a stem cell transplant. Here the CDR3 reads CASSLSSIASLSANTGELFF. The CDR3 DNA is TGTGCCAGCAGCTTAAGCTCAATTGCGAGTCTCTCCGCGAACACCGGGGAGCTGTTTTTT.